This T cell receptor (beta chain) was identified in a study of shared clonotypes between healthy human individuals. Overall study results and limits: Naive subsets generally had larger estimated richness than memory subsets.

Germline V gene sequence: CDR1 GTSNPN, CDR2 SVGIG (reference sequence). There are 13 residues in the CDR3. TCRdb keeps only in-frame clones here, not all; method: immunoSEQ multiplex PCR. This sample yields about 2 million clones, of which 90% to 95% are seen a single time; more than 0.1% belongs to the top ten. As concerns this clone: The antigen remains undetermined. A much bigger clone sits one base away, suggesting this may be a read error.

The sequenced sample consisted of naive CD4+ T cells sorted from blood. Sample subset: CD45RA+ positively selected. J is TRBJ1-1 and V is TRBV30; D remains unclear. The TCR originated in a young man in good health. The CDR3 DNA reads TGTGCCTGGAGGAGATTTTCGAACACTGACGCTTTCTTT. It codes for CAWRRFSNTDAFF.